Sequencing of this TCR beta chain was carried out in a study of response to subunit inactivated influenza vaccine. Findings and limits, study-wide: Seasonal influenza vaccination, on each occasion, was suggested by the authors to recruit few new T cells.

This clonotype has a handful of counts. Its antigen is unidentified. From the RT-PCR reads, TCRdb called clonotypes with MiXCR, one entry per CDR3 protein. The sample carries around 320,000 distinct CDR3 sequences, roughly 22% recorded once. The specimen comprised PBMCs from blood, sampled approximately 20 months after vaccination. The clonotype comes from a man between 50 and 75 years old who received an inactivated influenza vaccine.

The CDR3 DNA follows: TGCAGTGCTAGAGAAGACAGAGAAGAGACCCAGTACTTC. Encoded protein: CSAREDREETQYF. The chain combines TRBV20-1 with TRBJ2-5, with D perhaps TRBD1 (5 bases). V gave up 0 bases and J gave up 3 bases, with 8 bases separating them. This CDR3 has 13 amino acids. CDR1 and CDR2 from the germline V gene are DFQATT and SNEGSKA (reference sequence).